This passage covers 14 T cell receptor beta chains from one sample sequenced in a study of shared clonotypes between healthy human individuals. Measured with immunoSEQ multiplex PCR; TCRdb has only the in-frame clones, and not every one. The sample lists about 1.1 million clones; roughly 80% were seen once. The material sequenced was memory CD4+ T cells from PBMCs. Described subset: CD45RA-negative fraction. These receptors were obtained from a young man in good health. Some clones in this sample may be carry-over from other donors' samples.

The V and J genes are TRBV6-1 and TRBJ1-5; D perhaps matches TRBD1 (5 bases). The ends were cut back, 10 bases at V and 11 bases at J, with 12 bases in the middle. In germline, CDR1 is MNHNS, CDR2 SASEGT. The CDR3 extends over 10 amino acids. CDR3 residues: CATQRGAQHF. The CDR3 DNA reads as TGTGCCACCCAAAGAGGGGCCCAGCATTTT.

This rearrangement joins TRBV5-1 to TRBJ1-1; tentatively, D is TRBD1 (5 bases). Per the germline V gene, CDR1 is SGHRS and CDR2 is YFSETQ. CDR3 length: 15 amino acids. V was trimmed by 2 bases and J by 6 bases, leaving 17 bases between them. CDR3 DNA sequence: TGCGCCAGCAGCTTTGCGGGGCCAGCGGAGGCTGAAGCTTTCTTT. Translating gives CASSFAGPAEAEAFF.

This clone was seen only once. The chain links TRBV18 to TRBJ2-6; D uncertain. The CDR3 is 12 amino acids. Trimming cost V 6 bases and J 3 bases, with 3 bases left between them. The V gene's germline CDR1 is KGHSH and CDR2 LQKENI. CDR3 coding DNA: TGTGCCAGCTCGGATGGGGCCAACGTCCTGACTTTC. It specifies CASSDGANVLTF.

The chain combines TRBV7-3 with TRBJ1-2; tentatively, D is TRBD1 (6 bases). V was pared by 5 bases and J by 1 base, with 11 bases between. The CDR3 contains 14 residues. Germline CDR1 and CDR2: SGHTA and FQGTGA. CDR3 protein: CASSPQQGNYGYTF. In DNA form, the CDR3 reads TGTGCCAGCAGCCCCCAACAGGGTAACTATGGCTACACCTTC.

The chain joins TRBV27 to TRBJ2-7; the match to TRBD1 covers 8 bases. The V gene's germline CDR1 is MNHEY and CDR2 SMNVEV (reference sequence). Losses at the gene ends were 4 bases for V and 1 base for J; bases not matched to a gene: 3. The CDR3 sequence is 14 residues long. CDR3 sequence reads: CASSSGGTSYEQYF. The CDR3 coding sequence is TGTGCCAGCAGTTCAGGGGGCACATCCTACGAGCAGTACTTC.

The chain recombines TRBV27 with TRBJ2-7; D is uncertain. This CDR3 is built from 16 residues. From germline, CDR1 is MNHEY and CDR2 SMNVEV (reference sequence). Trimming took off 8 bases at V and 4 bases at J, with 24 bases between the two ends. CDR3 residues: CASSVDKKGGRYEQYF. As DNA, the CDR3 is TGTGCCAGCTCCGTAGACAAAAAGGGTGGCCGATACGAGCAGTACTTC.

The chain links TRBV7-8 to TRBJ1-1, with no clear D. Trimming took off 1 base at V and 5 bases at J, with 8 bases between the two ends. CDR1 is SGHVS and CDR2 is FQNEAQ in the germline V gene. The length of the CDR3 is 13 residues. This CDR3 reads CASSLVGDTEAFF. CDR3 DNA: TGTGCCAGCAGCTTAGTGGGAGATACTGAAGCTTTCTTT.

Notes on this clone: Germline and junction disagree at one end, which may indicate a read error. V usage is TRBV11-2 and J usage is TRBJ2-7; tentatively, D is TRBD2 (5 bases). Germline CDR1 is SGHAT and CDR2 is FQNNGV. The CDR3 contains 11 residues. CDR3 DNA: TGTACCAGCAGCTGGGAGTCTGAGCAGTACTTC. Amino acid sequence: CTSSWESEQYF.

The gene calls are TRBV6-6 and TRBJ1-4; TRBD1 is a possible D gene (5 bases). Trimming removed 6 bases from V and 12 bases from J, with 17 bases in between. CDR1 and CDR2 from the germline V gene are MNHNY and SVGAGI (reference sequence). The CDR3 extends over 13 amino acids. The CDR3 coding sequence is TGTGCCAGCAGGCGGCCCGGGGGTGTACAACTGTTTTTT. Translation: CASRRPGGVQLFF.

The CDR3: CAWLVWGADTQYF. Here the CDR3 DNA reads TGTGCCTGGTTAGTGTGGGGGGCAGATACGCAGTATTTT. This sequence joins TRBV30 and TRBJ2-3; D possibly corresponds to TRBD2 (6 bases). Per the germline V gene, CDR1 is GTSNPN and CDR2 is SVGIG (reference sequence). The V end lost 5 bases, the J end lost 4 bases, and 13 bases lay between the germline ends. The CDR3 is 13 amino acids.

The J gene is TRBJ1-5, the V gene TRBV7-6; tentatively, D is TRBD1 (5 bases). There are 14 residues in the CDR3. The V end lost 5 bases, the J end lost 4 bases, and 12 bases lay between the germline ends. Germline V gene lookup returns CDR1 SGHVS and CDR2 FNYEAQ. The CDR3 region is CASSPGTANQPQHF. The CDR3 DNA follows: TGTGCCAGCAGCCCTGGGACGGCAAATCAGCCCCAGCATTTT.

The chain is built from TRBV4-1 and TRBJ2-5, with 7 bases fitting TRBD1. The CDR3 contains 13 residues. Per germline, CDR1 MGHRA and CDR2 YSYEKL. Germline trimming cut 8 bases from V and 4 bases from J; bases unmatched to any gene: 7. In DNA, the CDR3 is TGCGCCAGCCGACAGGGATGGGGAGAGACCCAGTACTTC. As protein: CASRQGWGETQYF.

DNA of the CDR3: TGTGCCAGCAGCCGGACAGGGCCAAACATTCAGTACTTC. Translating it yields CASSRTGPNIQYF. This rearrangement joins TRBV2 to TRBJ2-4, with 8 bases fitting TRBD1. Germline loops: CDR1 SNHLY, CDR2 FYNNEI. V lost 6 bases and J lost 6; bases outside the gene matches: 4. The CDR3 covers 13 residues.

This clone was seen once. The chain couples TRBV4-1 to TRBJ2-7; D unclear. The CDR3 totals 13 residues. The V end lost 5 bases, the J end lost 0 bases, and 8 bases lay between the germline ends. In germline, CDR1 is MGHRA, CDR2 YSYEKL. The CDR3 sequence: CASSDRFSYEQYF. The CDR3 DNA is TGCGCCAGCAGCGACCGATTCTCCTACGAGCAGTACTTC.